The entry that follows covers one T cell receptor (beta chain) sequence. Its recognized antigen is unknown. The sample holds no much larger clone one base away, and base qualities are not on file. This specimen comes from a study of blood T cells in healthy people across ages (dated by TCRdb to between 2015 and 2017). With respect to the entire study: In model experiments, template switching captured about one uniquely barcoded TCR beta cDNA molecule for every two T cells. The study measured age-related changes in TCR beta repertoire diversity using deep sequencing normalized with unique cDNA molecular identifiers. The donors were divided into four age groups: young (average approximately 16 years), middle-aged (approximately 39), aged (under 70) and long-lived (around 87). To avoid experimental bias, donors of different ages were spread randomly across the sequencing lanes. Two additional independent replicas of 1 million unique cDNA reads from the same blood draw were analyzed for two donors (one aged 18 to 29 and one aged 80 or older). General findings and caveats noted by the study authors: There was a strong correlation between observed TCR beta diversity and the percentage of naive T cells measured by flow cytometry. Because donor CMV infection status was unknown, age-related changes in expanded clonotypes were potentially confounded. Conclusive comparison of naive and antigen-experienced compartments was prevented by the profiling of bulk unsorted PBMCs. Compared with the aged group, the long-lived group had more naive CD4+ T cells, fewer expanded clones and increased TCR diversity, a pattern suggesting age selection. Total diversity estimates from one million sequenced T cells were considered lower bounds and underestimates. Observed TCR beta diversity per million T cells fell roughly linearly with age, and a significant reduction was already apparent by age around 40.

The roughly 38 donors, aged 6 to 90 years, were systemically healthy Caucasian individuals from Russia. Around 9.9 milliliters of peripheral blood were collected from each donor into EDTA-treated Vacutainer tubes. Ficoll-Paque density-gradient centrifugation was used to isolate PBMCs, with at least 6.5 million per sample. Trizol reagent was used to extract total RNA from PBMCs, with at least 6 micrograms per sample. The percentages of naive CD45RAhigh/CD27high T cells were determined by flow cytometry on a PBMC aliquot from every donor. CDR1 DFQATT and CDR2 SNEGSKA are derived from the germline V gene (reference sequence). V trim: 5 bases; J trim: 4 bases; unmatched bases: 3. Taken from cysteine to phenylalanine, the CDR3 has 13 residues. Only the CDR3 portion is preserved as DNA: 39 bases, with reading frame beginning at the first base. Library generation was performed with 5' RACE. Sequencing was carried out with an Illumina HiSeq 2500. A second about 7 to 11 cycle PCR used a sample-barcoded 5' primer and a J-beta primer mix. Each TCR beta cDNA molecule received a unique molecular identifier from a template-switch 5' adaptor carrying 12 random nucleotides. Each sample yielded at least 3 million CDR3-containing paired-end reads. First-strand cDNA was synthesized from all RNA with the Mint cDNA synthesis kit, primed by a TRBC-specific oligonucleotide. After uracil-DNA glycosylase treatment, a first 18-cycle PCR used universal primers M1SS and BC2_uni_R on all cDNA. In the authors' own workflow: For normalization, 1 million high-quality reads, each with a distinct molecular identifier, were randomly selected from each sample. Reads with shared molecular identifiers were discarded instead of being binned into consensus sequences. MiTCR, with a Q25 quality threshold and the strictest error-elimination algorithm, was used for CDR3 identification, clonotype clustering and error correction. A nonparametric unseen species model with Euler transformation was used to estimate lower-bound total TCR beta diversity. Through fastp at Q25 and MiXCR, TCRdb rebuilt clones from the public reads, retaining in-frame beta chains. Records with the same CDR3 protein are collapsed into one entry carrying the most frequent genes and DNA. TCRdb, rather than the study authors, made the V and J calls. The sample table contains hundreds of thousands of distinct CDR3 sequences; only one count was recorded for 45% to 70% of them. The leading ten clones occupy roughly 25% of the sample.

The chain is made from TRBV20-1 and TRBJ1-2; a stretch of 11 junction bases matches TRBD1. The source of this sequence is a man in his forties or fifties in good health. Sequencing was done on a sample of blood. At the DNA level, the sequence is TGCAGTGCTCGGACAGGGGGCACCTATGGCTACACCTTC. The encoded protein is CSARTGGTYGYTF.